This is a list of T cell receptor beta chains from one sample in a study of graft-versus-host responses after intestinal transplantation. TCRdb keeps only in-frame clones here, not all; method: immunoSEQ multiplex PCR. The sample shows approximately 4,300 clones, 60% to 85% of them seen only once. The source material was ileum tissue, sampled 9 days after transplant. The receptors here all came from a human patient who received an intestinal transplant, so some T cells may come from the graft donor. The CDR3 runs from the conserved cysteine through the conserved F or W. D genes are given only for firm matches. Only part of the rows carry a size: once, few, many, or a class if the clone is expanded.

J: TRBJ2-5; V: TRBV5-4; size: NA; D: TRBD2; DNA: TGTGCCAGCGGTACTAGCGGGAGGGCCGTGGAGACCCAGTACTTC; CDR3: CASGTSGRAVETQYF
J: TRBJ2-1; V: TRBV5-6; size: NA; D: TRBD2; DNA: TGTGCCAGCAGCTCCCTAGCGGGAGGAGTTATCTACAATGAGCAGTTCTTC; CDR3: CASSSLAGGVIYNEQFF
J: TRBJ1-5; V: TRBV21-1; size: NA; D: NA; DNA: TGTGCCAGCAGTCGCCGGACAGGCCACTCCCAACACGGCAATCAGCCCCAGCATTTT; CDR3: CASSRRTGHSQHGNQPQHF
J: TRBJ2-1; V: TRBV10-3; size: NA; D: TRBD2; DNA: TGTGCCATCAGTGAAGGGCTAGCGGGAGTCAACGAGCAGTTCTTC; CDR3: CAISEGLAGVNEQFF
J: TRBJ2-5; V: TRBV7-8; size: NA; D: TRBD2; DNA: TGTGCCAGCAACCGGGCGGGGGGTCGTAAGGAGACCCAGTACTTC; CDR3: CASNRAGGRKETQYF
J: TRBJ2-1; V: TRBV25-1; size: NA; D: NA; DNA: TGTGCCAGCAGTGAATTAACCCCTGACTCCTACAATGAGCAGTTCTTC; CDR3: CASSELTPDSYNEQFF
J: TRBJ2-1; V: TRBV15; size: NA; D: TRBD2; DNA: TGTGCCACCAGCAGGATAGGGACTAGCTACTACAATGAGCAGTTCTTC; CDR3: CATSRIGTSYYNEQFF
J: TRBJ2-1; V: TRBV10-3; size: NA; D: NA; DNA: TGTGCCATCATGAATCTGCAGAAAAGGGGTTTTGAGCAGTTCTTC; CDR3: CAIMNLQKRGFEQFF
J: TRBJ2-7; V: TRBV11-3; size: few; D: NA; DNA: TGTGCCAGCAGTAAAGATCAGGTCTGGGGCTACGAGCAGTACTTC; CDR3: CASSKDQVWGYEQYF
J: TRBJ1-1; V: TRBV5-6; size: few; D: TRBD1; DNA: TGTGCCAGCAGCCTGGCGGGTGGACAGGGGGAAACTGAAGCTTTCTTT; CDR3: CASSLAGGQGETEAFF
J: TRBJ2-3; V: TRBV6-5; size: few; D: TRBD2; DNA: TGTGCCAGCAGTTACTGGGCGGGGGGGATCACAGATACGCAGTATTTT; CDR3: CASSYWAGGITDTQYF
J: TRBJ1-1; V: TRBV5-8; size: once; D: NA; DNA: TGTGCCAGCAGCTTGGATGCCTTAGGTAACACTGAAGCTTTCTTT; CDR3: CASSLDALGNTEAFF
J: TRBJ2-1; V: TRBV7-9; size: NA; D: TRBD2; DNA: TGTGCCAGCAGCTCGGGACTAGCGGGGGGAATATCCTACAATGAGCAGTTCTTC; CDR3: CASSSGLAGGISYNEQFF
J: TRBJ2-5; V: TRBV11-2; size: few; D: NA; DNA: TGTGCCAGCAGCTTAGGGGGTAGTTGGGGGCAAGAGACCCAGTACTTC; CDR3: CASSLGGSWGQETQYF
J: TRBJ1-5; V: TRBV4-3; size: NA; D: NA; DNA: TGCGCCAGCAGCCAAGAAGCAACAGGGCTTAATCAGCCCCAGCATTTT; CDR3: CASSQEATGLNQPQHF
J: TRBJ1-2; V: TRBV10-3; size: few; D: TRBD1; DNA: TGTGCCATCAGTGGATTACAGGGGGGCTATGGCTACACCTTC; CDR3: CAISGLQGGYGYTF
J: TRBJ2-7; V: TRBV6-1; size: NA; D: NA; DNA: TGTGCCAGCAGTGAAGGCGACAGCTCCTACGAGCAGTACTTC; CDR3: CASSEGDSSYEQYF
J: TRBJ2-1; V: TRBV5-1; size: once; D: TRBD2; DNA: TGCGCCAGCAGCCCGCGCAGCGGGAGGGCTTCGAAAGGTTCCTACAATGAGCAGTTCTTC; CDR3: CASSPRSGRASKGSYNEQFF
J: TRBJ1-6; V: TRBV27; size: NA; D: NA; DNA: TGTGCCAGCAGTCTCCGGTCAGGGCCCCTCCACTTT; CDR3: CASSLRSGPLHF
J: TRBJ2-7; V: TRBV5-1; size: few; D: NA; DNA: TGCGCCAGCAGCTTGGGAGGTAGGGCCCGGAGATACGAGCAGTACTTC; CDR3: CASSLGGRARRYEQYF
J: TRBJ2-4; V: TRBV6-6; size: NA; D: NA; DNA: TGTGCCAGCAGTTATGGGGGTAGCAAAAACATTCAGTACTTC; CDR3: CASSYGGSKNIQYF
J: TRBJ1-2; V: TRBV6-1; size: NA; D: NA; DNA: TGTGCCAGCAGTGAATCGGCTGGGGAACGTTTAGGTGGCTACACCTTC; CDR3: CASSESAGERLGGYTF
J: TRBJ1-3; V: TRBV5-1; size: NA; D: NA; DNA: TGCGCCAGCAGCGGTGGGGACACTTACTCTGGAAACACCATATATTTT; CDR3: CASSGGDTYSGNTIYF
J: TRBJ1-1; V: TRBV27; size: NA; D: NA; DNA: TGTGCCAGTTCGGGGGCGCGGGGCGCGGGTACTGAAGCTTTCTTT; CDR3: CASSGARGAGTEAFF
J: TRBJ1-5; V: TRBV28; size: NA; D: NA; DNA: TGTGCCAGCAGCCCTTTGTTCGGAGTTGGCAATCAGCCCCAGCATTTT; CDR3: CASSPLFGVGNQPQHF
J: TRBJ1-4; V: TRBV5-6; size: NA; D: TRBD1; DNA: TGTGCCAGCAGCTTGAAAAACAGGGGGGCTAGAGAAAAACTGTTTTTT; CDR3: CASSLKNRGAREKLFF
J: TRBJ2-3; V: TRBV6-5; size: NA; D: TRBD1; DNA: TGTGCCAGCAGTAGTAGACAGGGCACGCAGTATTTT; CDR3: CASSSRQGTQYF
J: TRBJ1-6; V: TRBV7-6; size: NA; D: TRBD1; DNA: TGTGCCAGCAGCTTAAGGGACAGTAAAGATTCACCCCTCCACTTT; CDR3: CASSLRDSKDSPLHF
J: TRBJ1-3; V: TRBV4-2; size: NA; D: TRBD1; DNA: TGTGCCAGCAGCCTTAGAGGGACAGTCCCTGGAAACACCATATATTTT; CDR3: CASSLRGTVPGNTIYF
J: TRBJ2-3; V: TRBV6-4; size: once; D: TRBD2; DNA: TGTGCCAGCAGTGCGACTAGCGGGAGCACAGATACGCAGTATTTT; CDR3: CASSATSGSTDTQYF
J: TRBJ2-7; V: TRBV29-1; size: NA; D: NA; DNA: TGCAGCGTTGAGCCCAGAGACTCCTACGAGCAGTACTTC; CDR3: CSVEPRDSYEQYF
J: TRBJ2-6; V: TRBV30; size: NA; D: NA; DNA: TGTGCCTGCCCTAGGGGGACTGGGGCCAACGTCCTGACTTTC; CDR3: CACPRGTGANVLTF